The TCR beta chain described here comes from a study of blood T cell repertoires in COVID-19. Study at large: Spain, Italy and the United States supplied samples that represented acute and convalescent COVID-19.

The sample holds one count of this clone. Only in-frame clones appear in the TCRdb table, and some are missing; sequencing was by immunoSEQ multiplex PCR. The sample lists a few hundred thousand clones; 85% were seen once. Those enrolled, adults aged about 18 to 89 years, came from roughly 23 US areas. This CDR3 is 16 amino acids long. Germline values: CDR1 MNHEY, CDR2 SMNVEV (reference sequence). Trimming removed 6 bases from V and 0 bases from J; junction bases left unmatched: 7. Sequences were obtained from PBMCs or T cells enriched from blood (not recorded which). This chain links TRBV27 with TRBJ2-1, with 8 bases identical to TRBD1. The receptor comes from a middle-aged man who had recovered from COVID-19. CDR3 sequence reads: CASREWTGSSYNEQFF. Here the CDR3 DNA reads TGTGCCAGCAGGGAGTGGACAGGGAGCTCCTACAATGAGCAGTTCTTC.